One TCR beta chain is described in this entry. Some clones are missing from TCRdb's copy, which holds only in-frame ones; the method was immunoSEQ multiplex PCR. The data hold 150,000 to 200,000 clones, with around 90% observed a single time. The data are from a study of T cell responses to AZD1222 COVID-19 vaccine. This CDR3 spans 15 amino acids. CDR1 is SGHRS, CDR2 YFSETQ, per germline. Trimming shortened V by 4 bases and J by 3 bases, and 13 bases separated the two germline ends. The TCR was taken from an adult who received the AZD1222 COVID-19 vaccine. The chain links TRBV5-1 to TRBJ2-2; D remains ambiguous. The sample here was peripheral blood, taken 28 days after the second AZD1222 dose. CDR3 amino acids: CASSVRVTDTGELFF. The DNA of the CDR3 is TGCGCCAGCAGCGTCCGGGTTACGGACACCGGGGAGCTGTTTTTT.